The clone carrying this TCR beta chain has a handful of counts. This CDR3 spans 13 amino acids. Germline-derived CDR1 and CDR2 are MNHEY and SVGEGT. Trimming at V came to 9 bases and at J to 8 bases, leaving 2 bases not matched to a gene. The sample originates from a study of T-cell reconstitution after alpha-beta-depleted transplantation in children. The authors prepared the TCRbeta library with unique molecular identifiers. TCRdb reanalysed the PCR reads using MiXCR and keeps one entry per CDR3 protein. The sample yields 400,000 to 500,000 distinct CDR3 sequences, approximately 10% seen once. This clonotype was sampled from a human donor who donated a stem cell graft to a child with acute myeloid leukemia. This rearrangement joins TRBV6-2 or TRBV6-3 to TRBJ2-1, with 15 nucleotides matching TRBD2. Here the sequenced sample was PBMCs from the stem cell graft donor, taken from the stem cell graft. The CDR3 sequence: CASGLAGGDEQFF. The CDR3 DNA follows: TGTGCCAGTGGACTAGCGGGAGGGGATGAGCAGTTCTTC.